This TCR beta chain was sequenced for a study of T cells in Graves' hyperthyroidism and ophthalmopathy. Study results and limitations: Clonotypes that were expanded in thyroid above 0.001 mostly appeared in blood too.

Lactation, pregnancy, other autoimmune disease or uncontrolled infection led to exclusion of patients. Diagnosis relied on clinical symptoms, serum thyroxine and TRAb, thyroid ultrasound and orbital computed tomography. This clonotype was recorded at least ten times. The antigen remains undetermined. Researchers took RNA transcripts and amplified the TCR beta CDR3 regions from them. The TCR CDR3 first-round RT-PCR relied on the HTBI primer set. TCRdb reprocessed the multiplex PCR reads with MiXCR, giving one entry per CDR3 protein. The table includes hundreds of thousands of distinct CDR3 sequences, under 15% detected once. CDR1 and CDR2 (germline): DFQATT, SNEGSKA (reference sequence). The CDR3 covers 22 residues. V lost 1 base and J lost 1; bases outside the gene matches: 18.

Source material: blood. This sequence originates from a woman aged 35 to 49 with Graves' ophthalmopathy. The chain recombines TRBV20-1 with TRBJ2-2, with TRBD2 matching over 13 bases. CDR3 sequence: CSARGRGLETSGRAWNTGELFF. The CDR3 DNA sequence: TGCAGTGCTAGAGGGAGGGGGCTGGAAACTAGCGGGAGGGCCTGGAACACCGGGGAGCTGTTTTTT.